The text below deals with one TCR beta chain. Its antigen is as yet unknown. The sample has other DNA sequences that encode this CDR3 too. The data derive from a study of shared clonotypes between healthy human individuals. Deep was the level used in running the assay. Here immunoSEQ multiplex PCR was the method, and the copy in TCRdb shows in-frame clones only, minus some. The table lists 2 million to 3 million clones, roughly 93% of them singletons. The CDR3 sequence is 14 residues long. Per germline, CDR1 KGHSH and CDR2 LQKENI. The V gene end was trimmed by 3 bases and the J gene end by 3 bases; junction bases not matched to a gene: 4. General observations from the study: Blood was the sole source, and tissue repertoires probably differ. Clonotypes shared by all four donors outscored non-shared clonotypes in generation probability.

Sequencing input: naive CD4+ T cells from PBMCs. Sample subset: CD45RA+ positively selected. The rearrangement uses TRBV18 and TRBJ1-2; 7 bases are shared with TRBD1. This receptor was taken from a man younger than 35 in good health. Some clones in this sample may be carry-over from other donors' samples. CDR3 sequence (DNA): TGTGCCAGCTCACCCCGGACAGGAGACTATGGCTACACCTTC. This sequence encodes CASSPRTGDYGYTF.